This T cell receptor beta chain is from a study of T cell changes during pregnancy in multiple sclerosis. TCRdb's table, derived via immunoSEQ multiplex PCR, lists solely in-frame clones and lacks some. The sample includes about 40,000 clones, about 92% of them seen just once. In germline, CDR1 is MRHNA, CDR2 SNTAGT. The CDR3 spans 15 residues. J gave up 4 bases and V 5 bases, and 4 bases lay outside the gene matches. This clone turned up a few times. This sequence joins TRBV6-4 and TRBJ2-5; TRBD2 aligns across 13 bases. The sequence was collected from a female donor with multiple sclerosis, enrolled in a pregnancy study. Sequences were derived from CD4+ T cells from peripheral blood mononuclear cells, sampled in the third trimester of pregnancy. The CDR3 spells CASSILAGGPETQYF. CDR3 coding DNA: TGTGCCAGCAGTATACTAGCGGGAGGGCCAGAGACCCAGTACTTC.